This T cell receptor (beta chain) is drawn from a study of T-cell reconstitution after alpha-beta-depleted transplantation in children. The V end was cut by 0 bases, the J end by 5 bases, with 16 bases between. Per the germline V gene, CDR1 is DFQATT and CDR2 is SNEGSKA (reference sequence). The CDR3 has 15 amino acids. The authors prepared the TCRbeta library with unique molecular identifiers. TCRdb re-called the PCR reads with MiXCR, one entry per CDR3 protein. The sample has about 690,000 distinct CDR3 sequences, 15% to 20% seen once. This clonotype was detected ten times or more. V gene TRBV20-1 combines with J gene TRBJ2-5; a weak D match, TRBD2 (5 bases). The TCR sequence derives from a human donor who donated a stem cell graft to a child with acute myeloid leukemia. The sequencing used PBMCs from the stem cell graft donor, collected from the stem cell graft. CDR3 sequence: CSARDFLATGETQYF. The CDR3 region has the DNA TGCAGTGCTAGAGATTTTTTGGCGACGGGGGAGACCCAGTACTTC.